This paragraph reports one T cell receptor (beta chain). Its antigen is currently not known. No base quality values were provided; no much bigger clone lies one nucleotide off. The data belong to a study of blood T cell repertoires in COVID-19 (dated by TCRdb to between 2020 and 2021). For the wider study: Samples from collaborators originated in the United States, Italy and Spain and spanned both the acute and convalescent phases of COVID-19. The repertoires were released in a freely available public database meant as a resource for research on the immune response to SARS-CoV-2. The material from the prospective study consisted of cDNA or gDNA derived from T cells, B-cell-depleted T cells, or PBMCs. Where HLA class I and class II types were available, the types were taken from metadata supplied by the sample provider, not from assay-based typing. Nearly every sample came with metadata listing a de-identified subject ID, COVID-19 status, age in years and sex. Subjects who had been exposed to COVID-19, were actively infected with it, or had recovered from it provided the deeply sampled blood TCRbeta repertoires that made up the dataset. The samples were drawn from the first 160 participants of the ongoing ImmuneRACE study and from under 1,500 subjects provided by 6 global collaborators. What the research found in general, with its limitations: The quantity of clinical and demographic metadata differed by source and by participant and was supplied without curation.

TCRbeta CDR3 regions were amplified from genomic DNA by means of the immunoSEQ Assay, a bias-controlled multiplex PCR. On the authors' methods: The number of nucleated cells in each sample was estimated from the amplification of reference gene primers within the assay. Sequence reads were collapsed and filtered to measure the absolute abundance of every unique TCRbeta CDR3 rearrangement. For each sample, productive Simpson clonality was calculated as the square root of Simpson's diversity index across productive rearrangements. TCRdb retrieved this table from immuneACCESS and kept in-frame rearrangements only. Not all clones are present; in checked studies, unresolved V genes account for under half, and no reason is known for the remainder. V, J and clone size are taken as reported in that table, and D and trimming were inferred from the DNA itself. In this sample the table shows about 78,000 clones, approximately 91% of which occur a single time. The top ten constitute less than 3% of the sample.

Via the germline V gene, CDR1 is SGHRS and CDR2 YFSETQ. V loses 4 bases at its end and J loses 0 bases; junction bases beyond the gene matches: 13. Counted from cysteine to phenylalanine, this CDR3 has 18 amino acids. Here the CDR3 DNA is all that survives: 54 bases in frame from base 1. Whole blood was collected in K2EDTA tubes by collaborating institutions according to the institutions' own protocols. For TCRbeta analysis, collaborators shipped samples in one of three forms: frozen whole blood, isolated PBMCs, or DNA extracted from either of those sample types. The clonotype originates from a man in his 70s with active or convalescent COVID-19. The chain was built from TRBV5-1 and TRBJ1-3, with TRBD1 matching 7 junction bases. The sample was peripheral blood. The sequenced DNA is TGCGCCAGCAGCCCCGGGACAGCTCCGCTACTCTCTGGAAACACCATATATTTT. This codes for CASSPGTAPLLSGNTIYF.